The clone carrying this T cell receptor (beta chain) occurred many times. Its target is unknown. Regarding time point: newly diagnosed GD, antithyroid drugs for less than 3 months. The authors made the TCR library using RNA they extracted from PBMCs. The data were taken from a study of regulatory T cells in long-lasting Graves disease. Points from the study as a whole: In persistent patients, shared public clonotypes (2,741) outnumbered those in new patients (approximately 970).

Library construction for TCR beta used iRepertoire HTBI primers and Arm-PCR of CDR3 regions. Each CDR3 protein is one row after TCRdb ran MiXCR on the multiplex PCR reads. The profile shows 350,000 to 500,000 distinct CDR3 sequences, around 15% of them singletons. CDR3 length: 14 amino acids. Trimming cost V 2 bases and J 3 bases, with 11 bases left between them. Looked up from germline, CDR1 is DFQATT and CDR2 is SNEGSKA (reference sequence). In addition, the sample was reused for a study of T cells in Graves' hyperthyroidism and ophthalmopathy. This second report adds: HTBI primers were employed in a first-round RT-PCR of the TCR CDR3.

The V call is TRBV20-1, the J call TRBJ1-5; D possibly corresponds to TRBD1 (5 bases). The input for sequencing was peripheral blood mononuclear cells (PBMCs), taken at new diagnosis, from a patient treated with antithyroid drugs. The TCR originated in a woman between 45 and 60 years old with Graves disease. CDR3 sequence reads: CSARTQVPNQPQHF. In nucleotides, the CDR3 is TGCAGTGCTAGAACACAGGTACCCAATCAGCCCCAGCATTTT.